The clone carrying this T cell receptor beta chain was seen only a few times. The sample is drawn from a study of blood T cell repertoires in COVID-19. Study overall: T cells, B-cell-depleted T cells, or PBMCs supplied cDNA or gDNA.

This CDR3 is built from 14 residues. Trimming cost V 0 bases and J 5 bases, with 5 bases left between them. Germline V gene lookup returns CDR1 SGHDN and CDR2 FVKESK. Original processing notes: By means of reference gene primer amplification, nucleated cell counts were estimated. The data were produced by immunoSEQ multiplex PCR, yet TCRdb's version contains in-frame clones alone and is incomplete. D and trimming come from the DNA, and the V and J calls and clone size come from that table. This sample carries around 280,000 clones, around 88% of them seen once, and the ten largest clones take 6% to 7%. Everyone who took part was roughly 18 to 89 years old, and they came from some 23 US areas. Which cohort a participant joined came from the clinical history participants gave.

V gene TRBV14 combines with J gene TRBJ1-6; D uncertain. This receptor was obtained from a woman aged 40 to 50 who had recovered from COVID-19. Sequencing was performed on PBMCs or T cells enriched from blood (not recorded which). As DNA, the CDR3 is TGTGCCAGCAGCCAAGATTATAATAATTCACCCCTCCACTTT. This sequence encodes CASSQDYNNSPLHF.